A single sample gave rise to the 14 T cell receptor beta chains below, sequenced in a study of cytomegalovirus exposure and HLA in healthy donors (TCRdb year 2017). The library was obtained by the immunoSEQ multiplex PCR assay. A mixture of 60 forward primers for TCR Vbeta segments and 13 reverse primers for TCR Jbeta segments was used in the multiplex PCR. TCRdb took this table from immuneACCESS and kept in-frame rearrangements with V and J called. Such tables lack part of the clones; where checked against another copy, unresolved V genes explain under half of the gap, and the rest is unexplained. The sample table contains 130,000 to 150,000 clones; only one count was recorded for 80% of them. The ten largest clones take up 4.5% to 6% of the sample. Source material: PBMCs. The receptors stem from a male donor in good health and CMV-seronegative.

The chain employs TRBV25-1 and TRBJ2-3, with D perhaps TRBD1 (6 bases). V lost 5 bases to trimming and J lost 3 bases, with 12 bases between them. Germline V gene lookup returns CDR1 MGHDK and CDR2 SYGVNS. CDR3 length: 14 residues. CDR3 nucleotides: TGTGCCAGCAGTTACATTGACAGGACAGATACGCAGTATTTT. This sequence encodes CASSYIDRTDTQYF.

The chain has TRBV11-2 and TRBJ1-3, with D possibly being TRBD1 (6 bases). The germline V gene encodes CDR1 SGHAT and CDR2 FQNNGV. Trimming removed 2 bases at V and 4 bases at J, with 12 bases between. The CDR3 runs 15 residues. CDR3 in amino acids: CASSLRGQGGNTIYF. The CDR3 bases are TGTGCCAGCAGCTTAAGAGGCCAGGGGGGAAACACCATATATTTT.

The rearrangement joins TRBV5-4 to TRBJ1-1; D remains ambiguous. The V end lost 4 bases, the J end lost 0 bases, and 10 bases lay between the germline ends. The length of the CDR3 is 14 residues. CDR1 and CDR2 from the germline V gene are SGHNT and YYREEE (reference sequence). The CDR3 region has the DNA TGTGCCAGCAGCCGCGGAGACGTGAACACTGAAGCTTTCTTT. Encoded protein: CASSRGDVNTEAFF.

The gene calls are TRBV7-9 and TRBJ2-2; no definite D call. The CDR3 sequence is 11 residues long. Germline assignment: CDR1 SEHNR and CDR2 FQNEAQ (reference sequence). V lost 8 bases and J lost 6, with 7 bases in between. CDR3 nucleotide sequence: TGTGCCAGCTTTATCCCCGGGGAGCTGTTTTTT. Translation: CASFIPGELFF.

This clone showed up just once. The chain joins TRBV2 to TRBJ2-6; TRBD1 might be the D (5 bases). The V end lost 8 bases, the J end lost 0 bases, and 11 bases lay between the germline ends. CDR1 SNHLY and CDR2 FYNNEI come from the germline V gene. This CDR3 region has 15 residues. CDR3 region: CASRQFSSGANVLTF. The DNA of the CDR3 is TGTGCCAGCCGACAGTTCAGCTCTGGGGCCAACGTCCTGACTTTC.

This clone was counted a single time. The V and J genes are TRBV30 and TRBJ2-7; D is undetermined. TRBJ2-5 matches the DNA end more closely, so the J call is doubtful. Germline V gene data show CDR1 as GTSNPN and CDR2 as SVGIG (reference sequence). The CDR3 covers 11 residues. The CDR3 spells CAWSAGETQYF. CDR3 DNA: TGTGCCTGGAGTGCCGGAGAGACCCAGTACTTC.

V and J are TRBV19 and TRBJ1-2, with D unclear. Germline V gene data show CDR1 as LNHDA and CDR2 as SQIVND (reference sequence). The CDR3 spans 11 residues. V lost 6 bases and J lost 6, with 8 bases in between. The CDR3 region has the DNA TGTGCCAGTAGGGGAGGTCATGGCTACACCTTC. Protein product: CASRGGHGYTF.

CDR3: CASRPTAHLEKLFF. The CDR3 nucleotides are TGTGCCAGCAGACCGACAGCACACCTTGAAAAACTGTTTTTT. The chain uses TRBV28 and TRBJ1-4, with D possibly TRBD1 on 5 matching bases. From germline, CDR1 is MDHEN and CDR2 SYDVKM. The CDR3 has 14 amino acids. The germline V and J ends were trimmed by 6 bases and 7 bases, with 15 bases remaining between them.

The V gene is TRBV5-4, the J gene TRBJ1-4, with 11 bases identical to TRBD1. V was clipped by 5 bases and J by 7 bases; unmatched bases: 4. The CDR3 is made up of 14 amino acids. The germline V gene has CDR1 SGHNT and CDR2 YYREEE (reference sequence). CDR3 DNA sequence: TGTGCCAGCAGTCGGGACAGGGGGGCTGAAAAACTGTTTTTT. Amino acid sequence: CASSRDRGAEKLFF.

The chain recombines TRBV7-3 with TRBJ2-7, with D possibly TRBD2 on 5 matching bases. V was shortened by 5 bases and J by 7 bases, with 18 bases between the two germline ends. This CDR3 has 14 amino acids. Per germline, CDR1 SGHTA and CDR2 FQGTGA. The DNA of the CDR3 is TGTGCCAGCAGCCCCACTGAGGGCACCCGGGAGCAGTACTTC. Protein sequence: CASSPTEGTREQYF. Full variable domain (outside the CDR3, taken from reference TRBV7-3 and TRBJ2-7): GAGVSQTPSNKVTEKGKYVELRCDPISGHTALYWYRQSLGQGPEFLIYFQGTGAADDSGLPNDRFFAVRPEGSVSTLKIQRTERGDSAVYLCASSPTEGTREQYFGPGTRLTVT.

This sequence joins TRBV7-9 and TRBJ2-5, with D possibly being TRBD1 (6 bases). The J call may not be correct, given that the DNA end is closer to TRBJ2-7. CDR3 length equals 14 residues. Per the germline V gene, CDR1 is SEHNR and CDR2 is FQNEAQ (reference sequence). CDR3 nucleotide sequence: TGTGCCAGCAGCCTTTCCGGGACATTCTACGAGCAGTACTTC. Its protein product is CASSLSGTFYEQYF.

The chain employs TRBV5-4 and TRBJ1-5, with 8 bases identical to TRBD1. Germline CDR1 and CDR2: SGHNT and YYREEE (reference sequence). Trimming cost V 4 bases and J 7 bases; bases outside gene matches: 10. The CDR3 runs 15 residues. This CDR3 reads CASSIDRGLGQPQHF. The CDR3, as DNA: TGTGCCAGCAGCATAGACAGGGGTCTTGGGCAGCCCCAGCATTTT. Drawing the rest from reference TRBV5-4 and TRBJ1-5, the complete variable domain is ETGVTQSPTHLIKTRGQQVTLRCSSQSGHNTVSWYQQALGQGPQFIFQYYREEENGRGNFPPRFSGLQFPNYSSELNVNALELDDSALYLCASSIDRGLGQPQHFGDGTRLSIL.

The CDR3 reads CASSDSEGTGGYNSPLHF. The CDR3 DNA reads as TGCGCCAGCAGTGATTCTGAGGGGACAGGAGGGTATAATTCACCCCTCCACTTT. This rearrangement joins TRBV10-2 to TRBJ1-6; 8 bases agree with TRBD1. This CDR3 spans 18 amino acids. V lost 3 bases and J lost 4; bases outside the gene matches: 11. CDR1 is WSHSY, CDR2 SAAADI, per germline.

V usage is TRBV4-2 and J usage is TRBJ1-6; TRBD1 aligns across 9 bases. CDR1 and CDR2 from the germline V gene are LGHNA and YNFKEQ. The V segment lost 0 bases and the J segment 7 bases; nucleotides outside the gene matches: 1. This CDR3 contains 15 residues. CDR3: CASSQEQGANSPLHF. The CDR3, as DNA: TGTGCCAGCAGCCAAGAACAGGGGGCGAATTCACCCCTCCACTTT.